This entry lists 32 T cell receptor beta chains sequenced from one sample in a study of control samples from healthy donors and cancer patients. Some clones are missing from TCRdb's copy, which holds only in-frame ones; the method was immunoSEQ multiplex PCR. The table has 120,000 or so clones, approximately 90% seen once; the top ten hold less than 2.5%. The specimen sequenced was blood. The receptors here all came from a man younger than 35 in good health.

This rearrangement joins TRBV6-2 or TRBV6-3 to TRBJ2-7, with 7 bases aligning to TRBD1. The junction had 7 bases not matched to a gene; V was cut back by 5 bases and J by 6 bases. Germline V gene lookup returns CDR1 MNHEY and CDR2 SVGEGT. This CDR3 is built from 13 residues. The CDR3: CASSPDRAREQYF. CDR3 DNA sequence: TGTGCCAGCAGTCCCGACAGGGCGCGCGAGCAGTACTTC.

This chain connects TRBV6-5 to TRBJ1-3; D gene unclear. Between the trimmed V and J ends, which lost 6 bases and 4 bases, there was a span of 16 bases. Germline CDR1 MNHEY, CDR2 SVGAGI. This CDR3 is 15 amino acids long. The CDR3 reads CASRRGSKEGNTIYF. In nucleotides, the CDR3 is TGTGCCAGCAGGCGAGGGAGTAAGGAGGGAAACACCATATATTTT.

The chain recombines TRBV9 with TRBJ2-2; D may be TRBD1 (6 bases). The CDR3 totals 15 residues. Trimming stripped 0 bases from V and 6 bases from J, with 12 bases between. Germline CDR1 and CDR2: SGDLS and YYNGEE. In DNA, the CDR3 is TGTGCCAGCAGCGTAGCACAGGGTAGGGCCGGGGAGCTGTTTTTT. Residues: CASSVAQGRAGELFF. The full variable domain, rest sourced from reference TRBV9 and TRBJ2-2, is DSGVTQTPKHLITATGQRVTLRCSPRSGDLSVYWYQQSLDQGLQFLIQYYNGEERAKGNILERFSAQQFPDLHSELNLSSLELGDSALYFCASSVAQGRAGELFFGEGSRLTVL.

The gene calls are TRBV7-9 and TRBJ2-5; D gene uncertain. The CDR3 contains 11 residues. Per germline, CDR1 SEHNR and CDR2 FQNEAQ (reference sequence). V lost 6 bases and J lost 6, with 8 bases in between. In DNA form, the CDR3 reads TGTGCCAGCAGTTCGACACAGACCCAGTACTTC. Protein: CASSSTQTQYF.

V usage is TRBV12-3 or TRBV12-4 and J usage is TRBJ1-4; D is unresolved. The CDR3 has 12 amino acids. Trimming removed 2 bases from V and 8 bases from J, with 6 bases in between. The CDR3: CASSLSPEKLFF. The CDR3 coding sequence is TGTGCCAGCAGTTTATCCCCGGAAAAACTGTTTTTT.

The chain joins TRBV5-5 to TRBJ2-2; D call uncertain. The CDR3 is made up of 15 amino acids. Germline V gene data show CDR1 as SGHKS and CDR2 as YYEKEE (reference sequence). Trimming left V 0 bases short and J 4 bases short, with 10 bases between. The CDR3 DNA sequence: TGTGCCAGCAGCTTGGAAAGTATGGGCACCGGGGAGCTGTTTTTT. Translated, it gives CASSLESMGTGELFF. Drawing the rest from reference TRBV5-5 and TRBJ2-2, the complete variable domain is DAGVTQSPTHLIKTRGQQVTLRCSPISGHKSVSWYQQVLGQGPQFIFQYYEKEERGRGNFPDRFSARQFPNYSSELNVNALLLGDSALYLCASSLESMGTGELFFGEGSRLTVL.

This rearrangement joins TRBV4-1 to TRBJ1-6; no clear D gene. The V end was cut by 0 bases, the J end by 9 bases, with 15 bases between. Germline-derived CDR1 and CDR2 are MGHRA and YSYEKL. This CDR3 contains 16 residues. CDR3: CASSQEGLTWGSPLHF. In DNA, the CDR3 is TGCGCCAGCAGCCAAGAAGGCTTGACTTGGGGTTCACCCCTCCACTTT.

This CDR3 reads CASRGVGDWEAFF. DNA for the CDR3: TGCGCCAGCAGAGGGGTAGGGGATTGGGAAGCTTTCTTT. This sequence joins TRBV5-1 and TRBJ1-1; tentative D call: TRBD1 (5 bases). CDR3 length equals 13 residues. V was trimmed by 5 bases and J by 8 bases, leaving 16 bases between them. Germline assignment: CDR1 SGHRS and CDR2 YFSETQ.

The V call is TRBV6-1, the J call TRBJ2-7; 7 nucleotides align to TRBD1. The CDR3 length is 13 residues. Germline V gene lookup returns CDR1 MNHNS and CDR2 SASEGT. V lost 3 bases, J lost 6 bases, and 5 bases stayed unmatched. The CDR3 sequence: CASSDPTGLEQYF. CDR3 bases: TGTGCCAGCAGTGACCCGACAGGGCTCGAGCAGTACTTC.

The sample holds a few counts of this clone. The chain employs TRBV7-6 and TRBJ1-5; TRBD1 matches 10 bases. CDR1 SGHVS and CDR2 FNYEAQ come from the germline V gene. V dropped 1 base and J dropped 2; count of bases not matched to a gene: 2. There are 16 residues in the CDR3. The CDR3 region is CASSLGGTGGNQPQHF. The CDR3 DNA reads TGTGCCAGCAGCTTAGGGGGGACAGGGGGCAATCAGCCCCAGCATTTT.

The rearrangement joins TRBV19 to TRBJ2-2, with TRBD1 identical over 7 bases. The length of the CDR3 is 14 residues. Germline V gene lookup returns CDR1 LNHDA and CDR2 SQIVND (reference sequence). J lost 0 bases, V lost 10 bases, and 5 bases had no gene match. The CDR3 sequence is CATQGQANTGELFF. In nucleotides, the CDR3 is TGTGCCACCCAAGGACAGGCGAACACCGGGGAGCTGTTTTTT.

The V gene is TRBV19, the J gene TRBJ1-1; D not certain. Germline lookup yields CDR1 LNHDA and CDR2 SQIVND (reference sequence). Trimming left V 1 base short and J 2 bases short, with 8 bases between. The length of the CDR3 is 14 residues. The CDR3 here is CASSIGAANTEAFF. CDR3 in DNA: TGTGCCAGTAGTATAGGGGCAGCTAACACTGAAGCTTTCTTT.

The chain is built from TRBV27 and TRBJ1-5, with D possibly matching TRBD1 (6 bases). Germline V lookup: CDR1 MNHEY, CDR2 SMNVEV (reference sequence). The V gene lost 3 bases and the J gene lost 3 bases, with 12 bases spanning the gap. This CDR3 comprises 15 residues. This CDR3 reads CASSLNRDTNQPQHF. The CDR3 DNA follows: TGTGCCAGCAGTTTGAACCGGGACACCAATCAGCCCCAGCATTTT.

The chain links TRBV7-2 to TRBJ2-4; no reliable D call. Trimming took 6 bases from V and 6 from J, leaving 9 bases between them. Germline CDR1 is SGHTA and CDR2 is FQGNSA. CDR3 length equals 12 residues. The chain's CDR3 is CASRLTGNIQYF. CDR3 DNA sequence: TGTGCCAGCAGACTAACCGGAAACATTCAGTACTTC. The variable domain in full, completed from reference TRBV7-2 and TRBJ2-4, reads GAGVSQSPSNKVTEKGKDVELRCDPISGHTALYWYRQSLGQGLEFLIYFQGNSAPDKSGLPSDRFSAERTGGSVSTLTIQRTQQEDSAVYLCASRLTGNIQYFGAGTRLSVL.

As DNA, the CDR3 is TGTGCCAGTAGTATACCTCCATACAATGAGCAGTTCTTC. Protein sequence: CASSIPPYNEQFF. The J gene is TRBJ2-1, the V gene TRBV19; D uncertain. This CDR3 contains 13 residues. Germline loops: CDR1 LNHDA, CDR2 SQIVND (reference sequence). The V gene lost 2 bases and the J gene lost 4 bases, with 6 bases spanning the gap.

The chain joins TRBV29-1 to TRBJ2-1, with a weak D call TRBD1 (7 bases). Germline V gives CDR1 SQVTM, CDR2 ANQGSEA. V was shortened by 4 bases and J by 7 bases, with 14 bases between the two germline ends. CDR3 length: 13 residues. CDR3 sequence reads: CSVGGGAGNEQFF. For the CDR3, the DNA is TGCAGCGTTGGAGGGGGCGCGGGGAATGAGCAGTTCTTC.

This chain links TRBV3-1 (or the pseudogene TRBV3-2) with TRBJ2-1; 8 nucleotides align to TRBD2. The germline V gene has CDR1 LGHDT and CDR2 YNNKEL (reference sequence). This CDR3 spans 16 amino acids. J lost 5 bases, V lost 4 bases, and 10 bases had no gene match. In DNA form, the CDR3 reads TGTGCCAGCAGCCCGAAAAAGCGGGAGTCCCACAATGAGCAGTTCTTC. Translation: CASSPKKRESHNEQFF.

The CDR3 DNA follows: TGTGCCAGCAGCTTGGCGGGCAGAAGGTTCAATGAGCAGTTCTTC. This codes for CASSLAGRRFNEQFF. The V gene is TRBV5-6, the J gene TRBJ2-1; no reliable D call. V dropped 0 bases and J dropped 6 bases, with 13 bases sitting between them. The germline V gene encodes CDR1 SGHDT and CDR2 YYEEEE. The CDR3 runs 15 residues. The full variable domain, rest sourced from reference TRBV5-6 and TRBJ2-1, is DAGVTQSPTHLIKTRGQQVTLRCSPKSGHDTVSWYQQALGQGPQFIFQYYEEEERQRGNFPDRFSGHQFPNYSSELNVNALLLGDSALYLCASSLAGRRFNEQFFGPGTRLTVL.

This CDR3 is CASSPGTSDTDTQYF. For the CDR3, the DNA is TGTGCCAGCAGCCCGGGGACTAGCGACACAGATACGCAGTATTTT. The gene calls are TRBV4-2 and TRBJ2-3; 10 positions agree with TRBD2. Germline-derived CDR1 and CDR2 are LGHNA and YNFKEQ. The CDR3 length is 15 residues. The trim removed 4 bases at V and 2 bases at J, leaving 3 bases unmatched.

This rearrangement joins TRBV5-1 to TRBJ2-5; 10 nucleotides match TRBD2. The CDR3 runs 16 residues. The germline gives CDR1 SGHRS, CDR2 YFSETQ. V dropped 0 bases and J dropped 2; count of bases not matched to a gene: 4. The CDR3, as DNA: TGCGCCAGCAGCTTGGTTAGCGGGGGGATACAAGAGACCCAGTACTTC. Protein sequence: CASSLVSGGIQETQYF.

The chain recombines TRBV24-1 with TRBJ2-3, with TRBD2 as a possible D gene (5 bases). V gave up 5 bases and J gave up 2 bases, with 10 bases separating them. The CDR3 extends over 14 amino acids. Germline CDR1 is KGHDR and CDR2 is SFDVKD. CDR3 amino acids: CATSVSGNTDTQYF. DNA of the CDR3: TGTGCCACCAGTGTATCCGGGAACACAGATACGCAGTATTTT.

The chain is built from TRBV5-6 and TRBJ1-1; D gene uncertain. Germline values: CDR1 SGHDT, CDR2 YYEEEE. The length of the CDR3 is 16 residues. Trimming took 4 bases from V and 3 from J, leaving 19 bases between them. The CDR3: CASSRRTERIDTEAFF. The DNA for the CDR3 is TGTGCCAGCAGCAGAAGGACGGAAAGAATCGACACTGAAGCTTTCTTT.

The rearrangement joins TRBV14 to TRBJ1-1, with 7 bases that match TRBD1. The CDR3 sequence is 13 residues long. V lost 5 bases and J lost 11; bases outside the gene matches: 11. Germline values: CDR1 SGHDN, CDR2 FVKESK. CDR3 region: CASSFTGVPPAFF. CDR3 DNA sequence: TGTGCCAGCAGCTTTACAGGGGTTCCCCCGGCTTTCTTT.

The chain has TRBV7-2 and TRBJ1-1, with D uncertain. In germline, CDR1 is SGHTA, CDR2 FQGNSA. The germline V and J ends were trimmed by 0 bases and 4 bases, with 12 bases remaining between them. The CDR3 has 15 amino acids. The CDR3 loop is CASSLARGTSTEAFF. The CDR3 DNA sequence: TGTGCCAGCAGCTTAGCGCGGGGTACGTCCACTGAAGCTTTCTTT.

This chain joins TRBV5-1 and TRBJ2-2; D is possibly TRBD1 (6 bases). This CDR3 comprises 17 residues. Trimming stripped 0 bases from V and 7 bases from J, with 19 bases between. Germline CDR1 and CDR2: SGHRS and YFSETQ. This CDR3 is CASSLVGGPPWGGELFF. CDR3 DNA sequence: TGCGCCAGCAGCTTGGTTGGGGGCCCCCCTTGGGGCGGGGAGCTGTTTTTT.

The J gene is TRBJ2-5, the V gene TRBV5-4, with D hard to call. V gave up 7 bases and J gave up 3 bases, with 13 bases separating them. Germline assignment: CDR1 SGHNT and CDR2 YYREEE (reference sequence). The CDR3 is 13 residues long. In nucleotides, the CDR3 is TGTGCCAGCTCGGCGCAGGCCGAAGAGACCCAGTACTTC. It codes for CASSAQAEETQYF.

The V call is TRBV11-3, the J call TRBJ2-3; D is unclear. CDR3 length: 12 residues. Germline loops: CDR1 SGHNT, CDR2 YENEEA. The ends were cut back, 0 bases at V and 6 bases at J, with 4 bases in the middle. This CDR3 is CASSLDTDTQYF. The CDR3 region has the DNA TGTGCCAGCAGCTTAGACACCGATACGCAGTATTTT.

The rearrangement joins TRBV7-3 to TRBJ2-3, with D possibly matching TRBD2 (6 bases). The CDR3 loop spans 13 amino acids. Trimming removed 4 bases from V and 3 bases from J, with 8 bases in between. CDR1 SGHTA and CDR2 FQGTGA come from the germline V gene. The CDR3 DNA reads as TGTGCCAGCAGCTATGGACTAACAGATACGCAGTATTTT. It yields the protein CASSYGLTDTQYF.

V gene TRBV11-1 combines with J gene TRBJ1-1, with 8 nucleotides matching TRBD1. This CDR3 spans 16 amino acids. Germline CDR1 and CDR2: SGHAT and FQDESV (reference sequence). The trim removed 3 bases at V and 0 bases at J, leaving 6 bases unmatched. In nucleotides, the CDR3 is TGTGCCAGCAGCTTTTGGCAGGGGGCGTTGAACACTGAAGCTTTCTTT. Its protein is CASSFWQGALNTEAFF.

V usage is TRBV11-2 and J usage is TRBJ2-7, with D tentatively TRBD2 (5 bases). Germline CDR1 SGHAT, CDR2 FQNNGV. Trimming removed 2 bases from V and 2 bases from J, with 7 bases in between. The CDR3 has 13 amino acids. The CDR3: CASSLRGTYEQYV. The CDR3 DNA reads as TGTGCCAGCAGCTTACGAGGGACCTACGAGCAGTACGTC.

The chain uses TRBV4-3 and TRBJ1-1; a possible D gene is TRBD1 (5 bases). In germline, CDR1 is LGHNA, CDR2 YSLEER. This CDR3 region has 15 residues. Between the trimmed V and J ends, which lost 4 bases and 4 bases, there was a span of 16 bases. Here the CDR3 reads CASSRGTSGITEAFF. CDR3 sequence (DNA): TGCGCCAGCAGCCGAGGCACTTCAGGGATCACTGAAGCTTTCTTT.

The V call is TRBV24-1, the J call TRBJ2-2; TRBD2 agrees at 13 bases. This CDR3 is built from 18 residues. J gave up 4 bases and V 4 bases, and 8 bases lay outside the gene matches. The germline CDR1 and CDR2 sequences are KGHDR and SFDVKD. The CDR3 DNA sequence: TGTGCCACCAGTGAAGCACTAGCGGGAGGGAGGAGCACCGGGGAGCTGTTTTTT. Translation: CATSEALAGGRSTGELFF.